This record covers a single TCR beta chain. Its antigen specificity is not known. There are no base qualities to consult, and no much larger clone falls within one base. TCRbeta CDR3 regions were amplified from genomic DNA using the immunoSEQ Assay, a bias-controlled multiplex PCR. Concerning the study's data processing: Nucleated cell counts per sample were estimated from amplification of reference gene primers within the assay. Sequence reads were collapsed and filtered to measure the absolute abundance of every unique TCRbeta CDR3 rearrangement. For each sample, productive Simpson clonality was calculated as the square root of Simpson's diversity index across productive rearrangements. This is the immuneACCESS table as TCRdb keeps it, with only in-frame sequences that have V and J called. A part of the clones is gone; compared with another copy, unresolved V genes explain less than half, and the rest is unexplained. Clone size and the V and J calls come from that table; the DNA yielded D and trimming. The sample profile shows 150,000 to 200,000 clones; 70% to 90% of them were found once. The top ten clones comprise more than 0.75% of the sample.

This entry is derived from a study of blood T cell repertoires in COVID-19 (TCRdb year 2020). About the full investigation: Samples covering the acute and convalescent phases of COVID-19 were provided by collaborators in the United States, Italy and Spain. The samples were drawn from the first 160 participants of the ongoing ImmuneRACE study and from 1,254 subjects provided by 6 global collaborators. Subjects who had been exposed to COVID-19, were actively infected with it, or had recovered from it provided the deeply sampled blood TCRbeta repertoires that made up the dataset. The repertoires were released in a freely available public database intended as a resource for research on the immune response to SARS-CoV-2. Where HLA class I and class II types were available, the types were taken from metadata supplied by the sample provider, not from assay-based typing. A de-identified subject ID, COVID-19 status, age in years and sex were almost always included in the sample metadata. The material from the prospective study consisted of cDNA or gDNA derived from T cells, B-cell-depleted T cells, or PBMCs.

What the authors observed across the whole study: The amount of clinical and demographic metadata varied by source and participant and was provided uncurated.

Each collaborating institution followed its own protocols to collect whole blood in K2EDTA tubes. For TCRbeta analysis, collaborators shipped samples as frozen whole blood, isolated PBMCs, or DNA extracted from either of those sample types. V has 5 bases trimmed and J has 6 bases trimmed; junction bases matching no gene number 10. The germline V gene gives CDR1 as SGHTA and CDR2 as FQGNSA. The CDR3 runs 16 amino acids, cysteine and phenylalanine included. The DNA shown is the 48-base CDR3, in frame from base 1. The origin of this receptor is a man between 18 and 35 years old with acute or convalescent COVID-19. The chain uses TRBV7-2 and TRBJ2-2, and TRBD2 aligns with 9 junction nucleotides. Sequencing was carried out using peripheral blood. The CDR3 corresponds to CASSPRERGVSGELFF. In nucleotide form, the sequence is TGTGCCAGCAGCCCCCGGGAGCGGGGGGTTTCCGGGGAGCTGTTTTTT. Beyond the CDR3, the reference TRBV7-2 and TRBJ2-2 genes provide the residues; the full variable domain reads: GAGVSQSPSNKVTEKGKDVELRCDPISGHTALYWYRQSLGQGLEFLIYFQGNSAPDKSGLPSDRFSAERTGGSVSTLTIQRTQQEDSAVYLCASSPRERGVSGELFFGEGSRLTVL.